This TCR beta chain emerged from a study of T cells in localized non-small cell lung cancer. As regards this clone: The antigen is undetermined.

Study-level findings and limits: A median of approximately 57 clones ranked among the top 100 in tumor appeared in adjacent lung.

The CDR3 covers 16 residues. The germline V gene encodes CDR1 LGHNA and CDR2 YSLEER. V gave up 0 bases and J gave up 6 bases, with 17 bases separating them. The protocol was immunoSEQ multiplex PCR, while the TCRdb copy is restricted to in-frame clones and leaves out a portion. Counted here are some 54,000 clones, around 80% occurring once; the ten biggest clones make up about 4%. This TCR came from a woman aged 40-69 years with stage II lung adenocarcinoma. The sequences come from PBMCs, collected before any cancer treatment. V usage is TRBV4-3 and J usage is TRBJ1-2; no reliable D call. CDR3 coding DNA: TGCGCCAGCAGCCAAGATCTTTCGGGAAAACTTAATGGCTACACCTTC. Translation: CASSQDLSGKLNGYTF.